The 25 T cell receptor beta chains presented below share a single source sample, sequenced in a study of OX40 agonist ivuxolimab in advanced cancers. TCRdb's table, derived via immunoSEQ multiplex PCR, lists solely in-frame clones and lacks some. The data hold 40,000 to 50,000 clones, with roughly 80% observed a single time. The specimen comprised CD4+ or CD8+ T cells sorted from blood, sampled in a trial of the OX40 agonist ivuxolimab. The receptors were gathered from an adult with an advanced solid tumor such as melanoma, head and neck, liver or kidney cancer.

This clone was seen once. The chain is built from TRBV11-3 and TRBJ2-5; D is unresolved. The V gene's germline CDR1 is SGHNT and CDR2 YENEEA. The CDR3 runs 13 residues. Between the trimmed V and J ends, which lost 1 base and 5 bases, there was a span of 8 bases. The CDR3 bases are TGTGCCAGCAGCTTAGGTGGGTCGGAGACCCAGTACTTC. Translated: CASSLGGSETQYF.

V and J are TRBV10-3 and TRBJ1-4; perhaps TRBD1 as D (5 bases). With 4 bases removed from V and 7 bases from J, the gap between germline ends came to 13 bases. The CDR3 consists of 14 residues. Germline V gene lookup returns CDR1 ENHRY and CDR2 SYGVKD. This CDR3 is CAISGGGASEKLFF. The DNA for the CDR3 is TGTGCCATCAGTGGGGGCGGCGCGAGTGAAAAACTGTTTTTT.

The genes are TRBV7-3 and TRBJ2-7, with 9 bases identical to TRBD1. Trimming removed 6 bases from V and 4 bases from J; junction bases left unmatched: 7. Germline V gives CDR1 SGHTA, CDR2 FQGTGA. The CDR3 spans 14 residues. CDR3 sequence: CASSSGGQGYEQYF. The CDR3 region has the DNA TGTGCCAGCAGTTCAGGGGGACAGGGTTACGAGCAGTACTTC.

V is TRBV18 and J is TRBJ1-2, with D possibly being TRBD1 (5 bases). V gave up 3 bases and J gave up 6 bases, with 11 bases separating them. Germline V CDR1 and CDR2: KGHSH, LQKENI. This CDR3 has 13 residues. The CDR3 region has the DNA TGTGCCAGCTCACCCACGGGGACGCATGGCTACACCTTC. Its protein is CASSPTGTHGYTF. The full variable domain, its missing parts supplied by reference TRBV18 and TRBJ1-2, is NAGVMQNPRHLVRRRGQEARLRCSPMKGHSHVYWYRQLPEEGLKFMVYLQKENIIDESGMPKERFSAEFPKEGPSILRIQQVVRGDSAAYFCASSPTGTHGYTFGSGTRLTVV.

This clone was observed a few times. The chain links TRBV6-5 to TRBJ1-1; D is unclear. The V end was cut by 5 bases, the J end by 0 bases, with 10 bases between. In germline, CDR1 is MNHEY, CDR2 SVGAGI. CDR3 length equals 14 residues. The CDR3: CASSKKGMNTEAFF. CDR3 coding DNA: TGTGCCAGCAGTAAGAAAGGTATGAACACTGAAGCTTTCTTT.

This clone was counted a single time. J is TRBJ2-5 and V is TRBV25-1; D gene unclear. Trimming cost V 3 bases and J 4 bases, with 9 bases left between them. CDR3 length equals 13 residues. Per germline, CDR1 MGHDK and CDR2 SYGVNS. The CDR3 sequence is CASSESPLETQYF. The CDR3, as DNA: TGTGCCAGCAGTGAGTCCCCGCTAGAGACCCAGTACTTC.

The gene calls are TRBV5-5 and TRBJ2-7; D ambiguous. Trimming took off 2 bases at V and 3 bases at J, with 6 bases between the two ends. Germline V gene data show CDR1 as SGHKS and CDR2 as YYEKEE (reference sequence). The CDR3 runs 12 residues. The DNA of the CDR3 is TGTGCCAGCAGCTTACCTTTCTACGAGCAGTACTTC. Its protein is CASSLPFYEQYF.

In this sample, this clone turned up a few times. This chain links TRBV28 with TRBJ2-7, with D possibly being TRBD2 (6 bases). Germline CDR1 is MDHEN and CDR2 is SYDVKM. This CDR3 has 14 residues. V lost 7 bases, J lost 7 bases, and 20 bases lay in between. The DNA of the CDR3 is TGTGCCAGCATCGGAGAGGGGAGGACCTTGGAGCAGTACTTC. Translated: CASIGEGRTLEQYF. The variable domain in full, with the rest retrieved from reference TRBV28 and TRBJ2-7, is DVKVTQSSRYLVKRTGEKVFLECVQDMDHENMFWYRQDPGLGLRLIYFSYDVKMKEKGDIPEGYSVSREKKERFSLILESASTNQTSMYLCASIGEGRTLEQYFGPGTRLTVT.

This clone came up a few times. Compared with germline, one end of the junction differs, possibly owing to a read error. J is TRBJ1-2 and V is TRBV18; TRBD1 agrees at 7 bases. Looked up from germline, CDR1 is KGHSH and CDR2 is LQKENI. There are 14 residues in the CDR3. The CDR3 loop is CASSPRQGNYGYTF. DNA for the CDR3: TGTGCCAGCTCTCCACGACAGGGTAACTATGGCTACACCTTC.

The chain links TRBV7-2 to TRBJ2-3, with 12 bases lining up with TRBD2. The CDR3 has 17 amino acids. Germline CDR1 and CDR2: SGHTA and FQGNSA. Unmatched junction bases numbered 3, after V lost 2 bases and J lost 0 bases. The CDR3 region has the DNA TGTGCCAGCAGCTTATGGACTAGCGGGATTAGCACAGATACGCAGTATTTT. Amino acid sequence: CASSLWTSGISTDTQYF.

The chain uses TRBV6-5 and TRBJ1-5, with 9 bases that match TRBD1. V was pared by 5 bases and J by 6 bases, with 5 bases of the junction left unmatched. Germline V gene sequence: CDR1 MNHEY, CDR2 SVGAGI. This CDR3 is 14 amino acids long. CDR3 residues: CASSTGGSGQPQHF. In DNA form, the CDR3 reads TGTGCCAGCAGTACAGGGGGCTCGGGTCAGCCCCAGCATTTT.

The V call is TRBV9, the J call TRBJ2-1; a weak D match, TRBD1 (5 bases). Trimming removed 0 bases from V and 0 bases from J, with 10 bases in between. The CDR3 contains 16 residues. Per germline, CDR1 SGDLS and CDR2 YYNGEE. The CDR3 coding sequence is TGTGCCAGCAGCGTAGGAGACAGCCTCTCCTACAATGAGCAGTTCTTC. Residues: CASSVGDSLSYNEQFF.

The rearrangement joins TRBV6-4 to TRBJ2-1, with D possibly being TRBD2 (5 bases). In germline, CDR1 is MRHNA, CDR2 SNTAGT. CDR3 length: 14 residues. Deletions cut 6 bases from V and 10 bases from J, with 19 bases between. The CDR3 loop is CASSAGGASGEQFF. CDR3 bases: TGTGCCAGCAGCGCGGGCGGAGCTTCAGGCGAGCAGTTCTTC.

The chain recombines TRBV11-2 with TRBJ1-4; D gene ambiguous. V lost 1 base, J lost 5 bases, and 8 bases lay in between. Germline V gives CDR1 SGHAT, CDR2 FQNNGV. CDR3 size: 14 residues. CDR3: CASSLGSLNEKLFF. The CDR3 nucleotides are TGTGCCAGCAGCTTAGGGTCCTTGAATGAAAAACTGTTTTTT. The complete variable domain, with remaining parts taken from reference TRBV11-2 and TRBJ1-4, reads EAGVAQSPRYKIIEKRQSVAFWCNPISGHATLYWYQQILGQGPKLLIQFQNNGVVDDSQLPKDRFSAERLKGVDSTLKIQPAKLEDSAVYLCASSLGSLNEKLFFGSGTQLSVL.

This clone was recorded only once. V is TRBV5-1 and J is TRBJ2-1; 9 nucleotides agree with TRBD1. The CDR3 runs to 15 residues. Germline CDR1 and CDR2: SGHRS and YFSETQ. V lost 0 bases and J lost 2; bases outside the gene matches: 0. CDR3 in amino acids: CASSLGDRAYNEQFF. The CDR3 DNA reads TGCGCCAGCAGCTTGGGGGACAGGGCCTACAATGAGCAGTTCTTC.

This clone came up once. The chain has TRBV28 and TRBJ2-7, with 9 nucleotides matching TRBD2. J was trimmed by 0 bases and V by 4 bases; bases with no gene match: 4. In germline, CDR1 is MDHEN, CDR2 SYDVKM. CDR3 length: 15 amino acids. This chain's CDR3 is CASSSAGGNSYEQYF. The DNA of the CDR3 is TGTGCCAGCAGTTCAGCGGGAGGTAACTCCTACGAGCAGTACTTC.

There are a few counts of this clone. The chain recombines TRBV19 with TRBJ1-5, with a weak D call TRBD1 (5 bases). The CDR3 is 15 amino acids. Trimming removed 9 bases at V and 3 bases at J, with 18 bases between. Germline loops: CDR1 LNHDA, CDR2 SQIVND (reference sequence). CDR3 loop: CASSGRPGDNQPQHF. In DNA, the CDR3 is TGTGCCAGCTCGGGACGGCCGGGAGACAATCAGCCCCAGCATTTT.

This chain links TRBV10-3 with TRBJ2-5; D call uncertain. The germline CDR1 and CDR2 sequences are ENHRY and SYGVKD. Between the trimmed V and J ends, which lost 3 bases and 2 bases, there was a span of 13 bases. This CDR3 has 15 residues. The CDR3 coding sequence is TGTGCCATCAGTGACGCGACATTAGTACAAGAGACCCAGTACTTC. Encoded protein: CAISDATLVQETQYF.

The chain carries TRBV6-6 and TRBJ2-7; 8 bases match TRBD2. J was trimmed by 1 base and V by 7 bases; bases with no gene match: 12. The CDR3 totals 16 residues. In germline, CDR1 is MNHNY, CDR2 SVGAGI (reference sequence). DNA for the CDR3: TGTGCCAGCACCCGAACCAGCGGGAGTGGATCCTACGAGCAGTACTTC. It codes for CASTRTSGSGSYEQYF.

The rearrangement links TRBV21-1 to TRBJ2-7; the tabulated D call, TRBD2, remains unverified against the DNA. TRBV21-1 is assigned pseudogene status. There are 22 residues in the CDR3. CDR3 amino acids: CASSGSERGKGREVLWSYEQYF. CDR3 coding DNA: TGTGCCAGCAGCGGCTCCGAGAGGGGGAAGGGGCGGGAGGTGTTGTGGTCCTACGAGCAGTACTTC.

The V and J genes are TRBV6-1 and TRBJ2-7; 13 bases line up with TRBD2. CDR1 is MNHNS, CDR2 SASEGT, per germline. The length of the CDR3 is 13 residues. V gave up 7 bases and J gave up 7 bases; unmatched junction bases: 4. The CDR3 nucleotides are TGTGCCAGCACCCCGGGACTAGCGGGGGAGCAGTACTTC. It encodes CASTPGLAGEQYF.

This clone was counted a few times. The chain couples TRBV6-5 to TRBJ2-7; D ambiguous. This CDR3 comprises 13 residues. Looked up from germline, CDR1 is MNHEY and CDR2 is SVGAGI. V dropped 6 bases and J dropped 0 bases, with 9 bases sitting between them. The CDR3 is CASRKLVSYEQYF. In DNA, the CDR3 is TGTGCCAGCAGGAAACTGGTCTCCTACGAGCAGTACTTC.

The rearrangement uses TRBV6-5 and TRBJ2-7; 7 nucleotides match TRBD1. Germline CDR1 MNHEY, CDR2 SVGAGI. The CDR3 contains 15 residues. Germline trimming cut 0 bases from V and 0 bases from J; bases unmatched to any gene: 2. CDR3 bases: TGTGCCAGCAGTTACTCGTGGACAGGCTCCTACGAGCAGTACTTC. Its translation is CASSYSWTGSYEQYF.

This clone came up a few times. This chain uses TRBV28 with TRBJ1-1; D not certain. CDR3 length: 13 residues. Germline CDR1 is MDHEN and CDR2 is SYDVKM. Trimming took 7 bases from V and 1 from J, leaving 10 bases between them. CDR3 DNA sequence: TGTGCCAGCACTTCCACGGAGAACACTGAAGCTTTCTTT. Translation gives CASTSTENTEAFF.

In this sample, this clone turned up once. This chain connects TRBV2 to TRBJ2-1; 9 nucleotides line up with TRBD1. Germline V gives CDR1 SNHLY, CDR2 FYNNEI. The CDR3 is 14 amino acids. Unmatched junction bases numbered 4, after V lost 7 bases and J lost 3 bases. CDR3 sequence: CASMRQGDYNEQFF. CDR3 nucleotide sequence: TGTGCCAGCATGCGACAGGGGGACTACAATGAGCAGTTCTTC.